The text below deals with one T cell receptor beta chain. The data derive from a study of blood T cell repertoires in COVID-19. V was clipped by 5 bases and J by 0 bases, with 10 bases between them. The CDR3 is 14 amino acids. CDR1 and CDR2 from the germline V gene are PRHDT and FYEKMQ (reference sequence). Assay used: immunoSEQ multiplex PCR; TCRdb lists only in-frame clones, some missing. Among around 310,000 clones listed, 88% were seen once. This receptor was obtained from a woman in her forties or fifties with active or convalescent COVID-19. The chain recombines TRBV13 with TRBJ1-2; perhaps TRBD1 as D (6 bases). Sequenced: peripheral blood. The CDR3 sequence is CASSIRQANYGYTF. Here the CDR3 DNA reads TGTGCCAGCAGCATCAGACAGGCTAACTATGGCTACACCTTC.